The sequence of this T cell receptor (beta chain) was determined in a study of T cell changes during pregnancy in multiple sclerosis. V dropped 4 bases and J dropped 0; count of bases not matched to a gene: 5. The germline gives CDR1 SGHNT, CDR2 YYREEE (reference sequence). The CDR3 is 15 residues long. Produced via immunoSEQ multiplex PCR; TCRdb's table is partial and in-frame only. The data show around 13,000 clones, around 88% seen once. This rearrangement joins TRBV5-4 to TRBJ2-7; 9 positions agree with TRBD2. This clonotype was obtained from a female donor in good health, enrolled as a control in a pregnancy study. Material: CD8+ T cells from peripheral blood mononuclear cells, obtained in the second trimester of pregnancy. The CDR3 coding sequence is TGTGCCAGCAGCCAAGAGACTAGCGGCTCCTACGAGCAGTACTTC. Protein sequence: CASSQETSGSYEQYF.